A single T cell receptor (beta chain) is shown here with its context. No antigen is known for it. Germline V lookup: CDR1 ENHRY, CDR2 SYGVKD. This CDR3 region has 13 residues. V was trimmed by 9 bases and J by 4 bases, leaving 15 bases between them. This specimen comes from a study of OX40 agonist ivuxolimab in advanced cancers. Background on the study: Patients enrolled in dose escalation were diagnosed with hepatocellular carcinoma, melanoma, renal cell or head and neck cancer.

Sequencing used immunoSEQ multiplex PCR; TCRdb keeps in-frame clones, though not all of them. The sample lists approximately 64,000 clones, approximately 90% occurring once. Study outcomes and limitations: Several nonresponders also turned out to have low normalized T-cell clonal expansion.

The chain has TRBV10-3 and TRBJ1-2, with a weak D call TRBD1 (6 bases). This material consisted of CD4+ or CD8+ T cells sorted from blood, taken in a trial of the OX40 agonist ivuxolimab. The receptor was derived from an adult with an advanced solid tumor such as melanoma, head and neck, liver or kidney cancer. The CDR3 nucleotides are TGTGCCATATCAGGGGCGAGTGCCTATGGCTACACCTTC. Its protein product is CAISGASAYGYTF.